The sequence of this TCR beta chain was determined in a study of shared clonotypes between healthy human individuals. Across several immunoSEQ plates, the genomic DNA of each subset was split evenly. Clones were sequenced by immunoSEQ multiplex PCR, and TCRdb holds only the in-frame ones, with some missing. Here the sample spans roughly 650,000 clones, more than 95% being singletons. Overall study findings and caveats: Relative to clonotypes present in all four donors, those not shared had lower generation probabilities.

With regard to this clone: Antigen specificity is unknown.

Trimming cost V 4 bases and J 6 bases; bases outside gene matches: 16. The CDR3 extends over 17 amino acids. The germline V gene encodes CDR1 SGHAT and CDR2 FQNNGV. This clonotype was sampled from a woman between 25 and 40 years old in good health. Sequences were obtained from naive CD4+ T cells sorted from blood. Subset reported: CD45RA+ positively selected. The gene calls are TRBV11-2 and TRBJ2-3; TRBD2 matches at 7 bases. The DNA for the CDR3 is TGTGCCAGCAGCTCACAAATAGCGGGCCGAGGGTGGGATACGCAGTATTTT. Translation: CASSSQIAGRGWDTQYF.